This T cell receptor beta chain was sequenced during a study of T cell responses to AZD1222 COVID-19 vaccine. Germline V CDR1 and CDR2: SGHNT, YENEEA. The CDR3 runs to 15 residues. V dropped 5 bases and J dropped 4; count of bases not matched to a gene: 8. Data came from immunoSEQ multiplex PCR; TCRdb stores just in-frame clones and leaves some out. The profile shows about 150,000 clones, around 90% of them singletons. The source is an adult who received the AZD1222 COVID-19 vaccine. The chain couples TRBV11-3 to TRBJ2-1, with 7 bases fitting TRBD2. The source material was peripheral blood, sampled 28 days after the second AZD1222 dose. CDR3 in DNA: TGTGCCAGCAGCCCCAAAGCGGGAAGTTACAATGAGCAGTTCTTC. Its protein product is CASSPKAGSYNEQFF.